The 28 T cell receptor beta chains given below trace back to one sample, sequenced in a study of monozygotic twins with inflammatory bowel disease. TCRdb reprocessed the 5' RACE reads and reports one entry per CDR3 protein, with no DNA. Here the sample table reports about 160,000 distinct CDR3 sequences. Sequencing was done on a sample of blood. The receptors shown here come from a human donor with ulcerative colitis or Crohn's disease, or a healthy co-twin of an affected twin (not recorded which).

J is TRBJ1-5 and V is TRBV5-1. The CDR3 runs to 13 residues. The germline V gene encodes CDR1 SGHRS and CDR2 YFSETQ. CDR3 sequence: CASSIGFSQPQHF.

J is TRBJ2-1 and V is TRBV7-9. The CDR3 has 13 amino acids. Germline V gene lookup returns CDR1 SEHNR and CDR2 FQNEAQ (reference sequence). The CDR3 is CASSLLTWGEQFF. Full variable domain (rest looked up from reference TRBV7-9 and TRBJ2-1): DTGVSQNPRHKITKRGQNVTFRCDPISEHNRLYWYRQTLGQGPEFLTYFQNEAQLEKSRLLSDRFSAERPKGSFSTLEIQRTEQGDSAMYLCASSLLTWGEQFFGPGTRLTVL.

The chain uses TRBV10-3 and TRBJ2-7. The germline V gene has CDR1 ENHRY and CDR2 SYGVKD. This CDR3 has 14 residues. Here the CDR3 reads CAIRETTASYEQYF.

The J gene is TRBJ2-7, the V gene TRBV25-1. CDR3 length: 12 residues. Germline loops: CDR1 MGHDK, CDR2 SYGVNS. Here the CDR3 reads CASSEYRYEQYF.

CDR3 protein: CSARVVAGGPYEQYF. V is TRBV20-1 and J is TRBJ2-7; no DNA is available, so the TRBD1 call from TCRdb remains unchecked. There are 15 residues in the CDR3. Germline lookup yields CDR1 DFQATT and CDR2 SNEGSKA (reference sequence).

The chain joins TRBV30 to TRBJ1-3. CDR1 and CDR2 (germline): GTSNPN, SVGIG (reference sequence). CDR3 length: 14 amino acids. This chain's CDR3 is CAWRYSISGNTIYF.

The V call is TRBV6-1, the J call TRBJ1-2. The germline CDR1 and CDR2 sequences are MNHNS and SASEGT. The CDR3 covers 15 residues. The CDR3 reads CASSGTGDSGYGYTF.

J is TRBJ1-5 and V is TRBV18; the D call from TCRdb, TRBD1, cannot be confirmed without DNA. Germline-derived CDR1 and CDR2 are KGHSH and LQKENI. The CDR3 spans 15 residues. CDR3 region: CASSLGTDKNQPQHF. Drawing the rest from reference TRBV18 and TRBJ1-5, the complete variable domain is NAGVMQNPRHLVRRRGQEARLRCSPMKGHSHVYWYRQLPEEGLKFMVYLQKENIIDESGMPKERFSAEFPKEGPSILRIQQVVRGDSAAYFCASSLGTDKNQPQHFGDGTRLSIL.

CDR3 loop: CASVLGTGTTDTQYF. The chain recombines TRBV7-3 with TRBJ2-3; TCRdb's assignment of TRBD2 cannot be checked, as there is no DNA. There are 15 residues in the CDR3. Germline loops: CDR1 SGHTA, CDR2 FQGTGA.

The CDR3 sequence is CSASRGHPYEQYF. The V and J genes are TRBV20-1 and TRBJ2-7; the TCRdb call, TRBD1, lacks DNA for checking. In germline, CDR1 is DFQATT, CDR2 SNEGSKA (reference sequence). CDR3 size: 13 residues.

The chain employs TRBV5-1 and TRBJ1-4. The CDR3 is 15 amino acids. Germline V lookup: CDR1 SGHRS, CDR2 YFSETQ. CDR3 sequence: CASSLATSLNEKLFF.

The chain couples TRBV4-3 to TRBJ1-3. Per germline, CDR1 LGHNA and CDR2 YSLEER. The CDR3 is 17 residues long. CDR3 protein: CASSQDVRLTSGNTIYF.

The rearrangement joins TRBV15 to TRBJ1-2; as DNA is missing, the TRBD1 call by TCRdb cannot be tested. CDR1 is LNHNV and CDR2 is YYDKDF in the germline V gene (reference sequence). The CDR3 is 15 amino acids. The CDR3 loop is CATREGQGLFYGYTF. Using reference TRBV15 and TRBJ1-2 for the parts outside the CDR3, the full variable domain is DAMVIQNPRYQVTQFGKPVTLSCSQTLNHNVMYWYQQKSSQAPKLLFHYYDKDFNNEADTPDNFQSRRPNTSFCFLDIRSPGLGDTAMYLCATREGQGLFYGYTFGSGTRLTVV.

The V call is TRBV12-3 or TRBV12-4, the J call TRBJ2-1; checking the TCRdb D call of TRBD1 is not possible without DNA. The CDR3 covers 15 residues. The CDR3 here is CASRADRAGYNEQFF.

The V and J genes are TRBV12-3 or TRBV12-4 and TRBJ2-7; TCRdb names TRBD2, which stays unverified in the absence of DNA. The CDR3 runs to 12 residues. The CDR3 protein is CASSRSGRREYF.

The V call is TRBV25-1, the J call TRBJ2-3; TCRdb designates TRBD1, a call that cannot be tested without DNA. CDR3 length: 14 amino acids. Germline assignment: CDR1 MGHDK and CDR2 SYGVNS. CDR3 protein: CASSTSTGADTQYF. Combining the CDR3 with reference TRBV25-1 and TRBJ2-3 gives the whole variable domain EADIYQTPRYLVIGTGKKITLECSQTMGHDKMYWYQQDPGMELHLIHYSYGVNSTEKGDLSSESTVSRIRTEHFPLTLESARPSHTSQYLCASSTSTGADTQYFGPGTRLTVL.

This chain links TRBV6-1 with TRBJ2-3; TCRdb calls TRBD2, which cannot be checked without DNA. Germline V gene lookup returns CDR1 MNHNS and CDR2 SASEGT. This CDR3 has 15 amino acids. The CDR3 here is CASSEWEGVTDTQYF.

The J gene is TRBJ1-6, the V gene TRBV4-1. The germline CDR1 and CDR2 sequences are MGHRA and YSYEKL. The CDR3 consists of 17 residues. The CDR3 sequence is CASSQEIRGYAGSPLHF.

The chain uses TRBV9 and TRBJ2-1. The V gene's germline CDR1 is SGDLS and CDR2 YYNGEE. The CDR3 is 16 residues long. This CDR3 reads CASSVESGRAYNEQFF.

The CDR3 protein is CASSFGQLFYEQYF. V and J are TRBV5-5 and TRBJ2-7. The CDR3 is made up of 14 amino acids. Germline CDR1 reads SGHKS; CDR2 reads YYEKEE (reference sequence).

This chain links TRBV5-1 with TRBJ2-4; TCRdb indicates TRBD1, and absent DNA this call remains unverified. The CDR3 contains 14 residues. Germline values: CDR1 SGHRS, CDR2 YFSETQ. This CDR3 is CASSFEAGLDIQYF.

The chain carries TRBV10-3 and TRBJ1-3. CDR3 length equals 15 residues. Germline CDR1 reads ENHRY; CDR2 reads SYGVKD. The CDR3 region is CAITPRQGTGNTIYF.

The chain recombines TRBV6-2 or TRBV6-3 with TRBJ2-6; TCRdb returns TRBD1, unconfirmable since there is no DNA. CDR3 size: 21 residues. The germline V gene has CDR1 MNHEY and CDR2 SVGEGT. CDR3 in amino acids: CASSYSGDRSLLVSGANVLTF.

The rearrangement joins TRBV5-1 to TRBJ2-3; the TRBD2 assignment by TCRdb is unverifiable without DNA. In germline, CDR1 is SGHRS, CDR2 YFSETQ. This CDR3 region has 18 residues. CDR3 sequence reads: CASSLGTGLLYLGDTQYF.

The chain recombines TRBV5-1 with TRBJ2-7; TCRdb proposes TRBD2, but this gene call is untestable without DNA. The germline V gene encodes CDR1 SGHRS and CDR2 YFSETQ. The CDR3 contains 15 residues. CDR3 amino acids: CASSKAELSSYEQYF.

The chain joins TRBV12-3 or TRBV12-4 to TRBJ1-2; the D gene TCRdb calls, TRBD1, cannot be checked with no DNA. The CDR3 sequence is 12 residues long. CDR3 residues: CASSGRGYGYTF.

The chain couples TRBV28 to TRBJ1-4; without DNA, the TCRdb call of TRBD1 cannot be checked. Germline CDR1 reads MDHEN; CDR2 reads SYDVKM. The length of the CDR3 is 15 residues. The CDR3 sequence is CASSSLLVPNEKLFF.

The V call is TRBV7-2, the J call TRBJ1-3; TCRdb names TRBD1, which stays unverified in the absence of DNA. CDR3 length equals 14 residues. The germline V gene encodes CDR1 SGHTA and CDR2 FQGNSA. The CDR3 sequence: CASSQGLAGNTIYF.